Presented here are 32 T cell receptor beta chains from one specimen sequenced in a study of T cell responses to AZD1222 COVID-19 vaccine. Using immunoSEQ multiplex PCR, the repertoire was profiled, and TCRdb retains in-frame clones only, with some absent. Of roughly 140,000 clones listed, roughly nine tenths are singletons. The sample here was peripheral blood, taken 28 days after the second AZD1222 dose. The receptors stem from an adult who received the AZD1222 COVID-19 vaccine.

This clone appeared a single time. The chain recombines TRBV19 with TRBJ1-2; the D gene is possibly TRBD1 (6 bases). Per germline, CDR1 LNHDA and CDR2 SQIVND (reference sequence). Trimming pared 1 base from V and 0 bases from J, leaving 6 bases between. The CDR3 totals 14 residues. The DNA for the CDR3 is TGTGCCAGTAGTATAGGGACAGCTAACTATGGCTACACCTTC. It yields the protein CASSIGTANYGYTF.

The chain uses TRBV4-3 and TRBJ1-2; perhaps TRBD1 as D (6 bases). CDR1 LGHNA and CDR2 YSLEER come from the germline V gene. This CDR3 has 17 residues. The ends were cut back, 0 bases at V and 7 bases at J, with 21 bases in the middle. The CDR3 reads CASSQDGWGTTKCGYTF. The CDR3 region has the DNA TGCGCCAGCAGCCAAGATGGGTGGGGGACAACCAAGTGTGGCTACACCTTC.

The chain combines TRBV18 with TRBJ1-1; tentatively, D is TRBD1 (6 bases). Germline loops: CDR1 KGHSH, CDR2 LQKENI. V was shortened by 1 base and J by 2 bases, with 14 bases between the two germline ends. CDR3 length: 16 amino acids. The CDR3 protein is CASSPLTQGGNTEAFF. CDR3 nucleotide sequence: TGTGCCAGCTCACCACTAACACAGGGCGGTAACACTGAAGCTTTCTTT.

The chain has TRBV9 and TRBJ1-5; 9 bases agree with TRBD1. CDR1 is SGDLS and CDR2 is YYNGEE in the germline V gene. The CDR3 extends over 12 amino acids. Here the CDR3 DNA reads TGTGGGACAGGGGCTCCCAGGGGGCCCCAGCATTTT. Translation gives CGTGAPRGPQHF.

This chain joins TRBV2 and TRBJ1-5; D is unclear. Trimming left V 4 bases short and J 4 bases short, with 11 bases between. The CDR3 is 14 residues long. Germline CDR1 is SNHLY and CDR2 is FYNNEI. CDR3 in DNA: TGTGCCAGCAGTGTGGGTTCACCTAATCAGCCCCAGCATTTT. It yields the protein CASSVGSPNQPQHF.

The V call is TRBV3-1 (or the pseudogene TRBV3-2), the J call TRBJ1-1; TRBD1 aligns across 9 bases. This CDR3 is built from 15 residues. Germline-derived CDR1 and CDR2 are LGHDT and YNNKEL (reference sequence). After removal of 4 bases from V and 7 bases from J, the junction contained 10 bases not matched to a gene. The CDR3 DNA reads TGTGCCAGCAGCCTGCTGACAGGGGGTTCTGATGAAGCTTTCTTT. It is translated as CASSLLTGGSDEAFF.

This clone was seen a single time. The V gene is TRBV5-6, the J gene TRBJ1-1, with a weak D call TRBD1 (6 bases). CDR1 and CDR2 (germline): SGHDT, YYEEEE. The CDR3 consists of 14 residues. The V end lost 0 bases, the J end lost 4 bases, and 10 bases lay between the germline ends. CDR3 region: CASSLGGRTTEAFF. The CDR3 DNA sequence: TGTGCCAGCAGCTTGGGGGGGCGAACCACTGAAGCTTTCTTT.

The chain employs TRBV6-1 and TRBJ2-5, with 8 bases lining up with TRBD1. The V gene's germline CDR1 is MNHNS and CDR2 SASEGT. The CDR3 is made up of 14 amino acids. V gave up 3 bases and J gave up 5 bases; unmatched junction bases: 5. This CDR3 reads CASSEGQASETQYF. CDR3 DNA: TGTGCCAGCAGTGAGGGACAGGCGTCGGAGACCCAGTACTTC.

This chain joins TRBV28 and TRBJ2-7, with 9 nucleotides matching TRBD1. V lost 3 bases to trimming and J lost 4 bases; unmatched junction nucleotides: 7. CDR3 length: 15 amino acids. Per germline, CDR1 MDHEN and CDR2 SYDVKM. The CDR3 DNA reads TGTGCCAGCAGTTTGCCGGGACAGGGACTTTACGAGCAGTACTTC. This gives the protein CASSLPGQGLYEQYF.

The chain couples TRBV10-3 to TRBJ2-1, with TRBD2 identical over 14 bases. Looked up from germline, CDR1 is ENHRY and CDR2 is SYGVKD. This CDR3 spans 17 amino acids. V lost 6 bases, J lost 8 bases, and 12 bases stayed unmatched. Here the CDR3 reads CAISTSGTSGRVDEQFF. As DNA, the CDR3 is TGTGCCATCAGCACCTCCGGGACTAGCGGGAGAGTCGATGAGCAGTTCTTC.

This chain joins TRBV29-1 and TRBJ2-3; D ambiguous. The ends were cut back, 5 bases at V and 1 base at J, with 10 bases in the middle. The CDR3 is 13 residues long. The germline V gene has CDR1 SQVTM and CDR2 ANQGSEA. The CDR3 DNA follows: TGCAGCGTTTTCCCCCAGGGCACAGATACGCAGTATTTT. Encoded protein: CSVFPQGTDTQYF.

The rearrangement links TRBV5-6 to TRBJ2-1; 11 bases are a match to TRBD2. Trimming removed 4 bases from V and 9 bases from J; junction bases left unmatched: 18. The CDR3 loop spans 18 amino acids. The germline V gene has CDR1 SGHDT and CDR2 YYEEEE. Written as DNA, the CDR3 is TGTGCCAGCAGCGGGGGATGGACTAGCGGGCGAGCGTCGGTTGAGCAGTTCTTC. Translated: CASSGGWTSGRASVEQFF.

The gene calls are TRBV21-1 and TRBJ1-5; TRBD1 reflects the table's D call only, with no check against the DNA. TRBV21-1 is listed as a pseudogene. The CDR3 runs 17 residues. In nucleotides, the CDR3 is TGTGCCAGCAACTGCAAAGGGGACAGGGTAGGCAATCAGCCCCAGCATTTT. Translation: CASNCKGDRVGNQPQHF.

The chain uses TRBV3-1 (or the pseudogene TRBV3-2) and TRBJ2-4; tentative D call: TRBD2 (5 bases). Trimming pared 4 bases from V and 7 bases from J, leaving 14 bases between. This CDR3 contains 14 residues. Germline CDR1 reads LGHDT; CDR2 reads YNNKEL (reference sequence). CDR3 residues: CASSLDARGNIQYF. CDR3 nucleotide sequence: TGTGCCAGCAGCCTCGACGCTAGAGGGAACATTCAGTACTTC.

J is TRBJ2-7 and V is TRBV15; D ambiguous. Germline values: CDR1 LNHNV, CDR2 YYDKDF (reference sequence). V was shortened by 2 bases and J by 4 bases, with 6 bases between the two germline ends. The CDR3 is 12 amino acids. CDR3 amino acids: CATSRKGYEQYF. The CDR3 region has the DNA TGTGCCACCAGCAGAAAAGGGTACGAGCAGTACTTC. The full variable domain, its missing parts supplied by reference TRBV15 and TRBJ2-7, is DAMVIQNPRYQVTQFGKPVTLSCSQTLNHNVMYWYQQKSSQAPKLLFHYYDKDFNNEADTPDNFQSRRPNTSFCFLDIRSPGLGDTAMYLCATSRKGYEQYFGPGTRLTVT.

The V call is TRBV3-1 (or the pseudogene TRBV3-2), the J call TRBJ1-6, with D perhaps matching TRBD1 (6 bases). This CDR3 comprises 18 residues. The germline V gene encodes CDR1 LGHDT and CDR2 YNNKEL (reference sequence). Trimming removed 3 bases from V and 10 bases from J, with 25 bases in between. CDR3 region: CASSHSALNYQGQSPLHF. DNA for the CDR3: TGTGCCAGCAGCCACTCCGCCTTAAACTATCAGGGACAATCACCCCTCCACTTT.

This clone was seen once. CDR3 loop: CASSSPLPSRTEAFF. In DNA, the CDR3 is TGTGCCAGCAGCTCCCCTTTACCGAGTAGGACTGAAGCTTTCTTT. The J gene is TRBJ1-1, the V gene TRBV5-6; D is undetermined. Germline CDR1 reads SGHDT; CDR2 reads YYEEEE. The CDR3 covers 15 residues. With 3 bases removed from V and 5 bases from J, the gap between germline ends came to 17 bases.

V and J are TRBV10-1 and TRBJ2-1; 7 bases map to TRBD2. The CDR3 extends over 16 amino acids. The germline V gene encodes CDR1 WNHNN and CDR2 SYGVQD (reference sequence). Trimming cost V 4 bases and J 4 bases; bases outside gene matches: 10. The CDR3 DNA follows: TGCGCCAGCAGTGTTAAAGCGGGATCGACGTACAATGAGCAGTTCTTC. Its translation: CASSVKAGSTYNEQFF.

This rearrangement joins TRBV18 to TRBJ1-2; 7 bases are a match to TRBD1. CDR3 length equals 14 residues. CDR1 is KGHSH, CDR2 LQKENI, per germline. Losses at the gene ends were 5 bases for V and 8 bases for J; bases not matched to a gene: 11. For the CDR3, the DNA is TGTGCCAGCTCAACCGCGACAGGGTTGGAAGGCTACACCTTC. Its translation is CASSTATGLEGYTF.

The CDR3 here is CASSFEQGEKLFF. CDR3 bases: TGTGCCAGCAGCTTTGAACAGGGTGAAAAACTGTTTTTT. The chain is built from TRBV7-2 and TRBJ1-4, with D maybe TRBD1 (6 bases). Germline CDR1 SGHTA, CDR2 FQGNSA. The CDR3 has 13 residues. V was shortened by 3 bases and J by 7 bases, with 9 bases between the two germline ends.

This clone has a count of ten or more. The chain uses TRBV5-1 and TRBJ1-2, with a possible D match to TRBD1 (5 bases). The V end was cut by 4 bases, the J end by 5 bases, with 18 bases between. The CDR3 extends over 15 amino acids. In germline, CDR1 is SGHRS, CDR2 YFSETQ. CDR3: CASSPRQLSGYGYTF. The CDR3, as DNA: TGCGCCAGCAGCCCTAGACAGCTCTCGGGGTATGGCTACACCTTC.

The chain recombines TRBV12-3 or TRBV12-4 with TRBJ2-5, with D hard to call. Trimming shortened V by 3 bases and J by 5 bases, and 7 bases separated the two germline ends. The CDR3 contains 12 residues. The CDR3 loop is CASSFFSETQYF. The CDR3, as DNA: TGTGCCAGCAGTTTTTTTAGTGAGACCCAGTACTTC.

This clone was seen once. In DNA form, the CDR3 reads TGTGCCAGCAGCTCATGGACGGAGACTCAGCCCCAGCATTTT. Its protein is CASSSWTETQPQHF. The V call is TRBV5-6, the J call TRBJ1-5; no firm D call. The CDR3 sequence is 14 residues long. V was pared by 3 bases and J by 6 bases, with 13 bases between. In germline, CDR1 is SGHDT, CDR2 YYEEEE.

This chain uses TRBV28 with TRBJ1-2; no clear D. Germline loops: CDR1 MDHEN, CDR2 SYDVKM. The V and J ends lost 3 bases and 12 bases respectively, with 14 bases between them. CDR3 size: 12 residues. The CDR3 DNA reads TGTGCCAGCAGTTTGTCACCACCACTGAACACCTTC. Encoded protein: CASSLSPPLNTF.

This chain uses TRBV27 with TRBJ2-5; the D is unclear. The V end was cut by 2 bases, the J end by 4 bases, with 14 bases between. Germline CDR1 is MNHEY and CDR2 is SMNVEV (reference sequence). The CDR3 is made up of 15 amino acids. The CDR3 region is CASSLGDERRETQYF. The DNA for the CDR3 is TGTGCCAGCAGTTTAGGGGATGAAAGAAGAGAGACCCAGTACTTC.

The table lists this clone with a few counts. The genes are TRBV2 and TRBJ1-6; 10 bases line up with TRBD1. This CDR3 spans 15 amino acids. Germline assignment: CDR1 SNHLY and CDR2 FYNNEI. V shed 5 bases, J shed 9 bases, and the junction held 7 bases outside the gene matches. The CDR3 loop is CASSRTGGSASPLHF. The CDR3 region has the DNA TGTGCCAGCAGTCGGACAGGGGGGTCGGCTTCACCCCTCCACTTT.

This clone came up once. Here the CDR3 DNA reads TGCAGCGTTTCAAGCGGGGCGAACACCGGGGAGCTGTTTTTT. Its protein is CSVSSGANTGELFF. The chain combines TRBV29-1 with TRBJ2-2, with 7 bases lining up with TRBD2. CDR3 length: 14 amino acids. Germline trimming cut 5 bases from V and 0 bases from J; bases unmatched to any gene: 3. CDR1 is SQVTM and CDR2 is ANQGSEA in the germline V gene.

V and J are TRBV28 and TRBJ1-1; D gene uncertain. The V end was cut by 6 bases, the J end by 4 bases, with 21 bases between. This CDR3 contains 16 residues. Germline CDR1 is MDHEN and CDR2 is SYDVKM. The CDR3 protein is CASSPSGSRVFTEAFF. The CDR3 region has the DNA TGTGCCAGCAGCCCGTCCGGGTCTCGGGTATTCACTGAAGCTTTCTTT.

This clone was seen only once. The rearrangement joins TRBV30 to TRBJ1-1; 8 bases fit TRBD1. V shed 1 base and J 6 bases; nucleotides not matched to a gene: 16. The CDR3 contains 17 residues. CDR1 is GTSNPN, CDR2 SVGIG, per germline (reference sequence). DNA for the CDR3: TGTGCCTGGAGTGCTCCCCGACAGGGGCTCCTTGGCGCTGAAGCTTTCTTT. The encoded protein is CAWSAPRQGLLGAEAFF.

This chain connects TRBV24-1 to TRBJ1-1; TRBD1 might be the D (5 bases). This CDR3 region has 13 residues. V was shortened by 2 bases and J by 8 bases, with 11 bases between the two germline ends. From germline, CDR1 is KGHDR and CDR2 SFDVKD. The CDR3 reads CATSDSGVQEAFF. CDR3 bases: TGTGCCACCAGTGATTCGGGGGTTCAAGAAGCTTTCTTT.

The chain couples TRBV27 to TRBJ2-1; 9 bases align to TRBD1. CDR1 is MNHEY, CDR2 SMNVEV, per germline (reference sequence). CDR3 size: 13 residues. V dropped 8 bases and J dropped 3; count of bases not matched to a gene: 2. The CDR3, as DNA: TGTGCCAGCGGGACAGGGTACTACAATGAGCAGTTCTTC. It yields the protein CASGTGYYNEQFF.

This chain links TRBV18 with TRBJ2-3, with 12 bases that match TRBD2. After removal of 5 bases from V and 2 bases from J, the junction contained 14 bases not matched to a gene. This CDR3 is built from 19 residues. CDR1 and CDR2 from the germline V gene are KGHSH and LQKENI. CDR3 sequence: CASSSTPSGRGTPTDTQYF. CDR3 nucleotide sequence: TGTGCCAGCTCATCAACGCCTAGCGGGAGGGGAACGCCCACAGATACGCAGTATTTT. Full variable domain (missing parts from reference TRBV18 and TRBJ2-3): NAGVMQNPRHLVRRRGQEARLRCSPMKGHSHVYWYRQLPEEGLKFMVYLQKENIIDESGMPKERFSAEFPKEGPSILRIQQVVRGDSAAYFCASSSTPSGRGTPTDTQYFGPGTRLTVL.